A single sample is the source of the 32 T cell receptor beta chains below, sequenced in a study of blood T cell repertoires in COVID-19. The protocol was immunoSEQ multiplex PCR, while the TCRdb copy is restricted to in-frame clones and leaves out a portion. Found here are 60,000 or so clones, approximately 84% of them singletons; the top ten hold roughly 3.5%. Sequencing was performed on peripheral blood. Every receptor here comes from a man in his sixties with acute or convalescent COVID-19.

This chain uses TRBV29-1 with TRBJ2-3, with D maybe TRBD2 (6 bases). V lost 0 bases and J lost 1, with 14 bases in between. The length of the CDR3 is 16 residues. Germline CDR1 and CDR2: SQVTM and ANQGSEA. The CDR3 here is CSVEDALASGTDTQYF. CDR3 nucleotides: TGCAGCGTTGAAGACGCGCTAGCTAGCGGCACAGATACGCAGTATTTT.

The V gene is TRBV7-2, the J gene TRBJ2-5; the D gene is possibly TRBD1 (5 bases). Germline CDR1 SGHTA, CDR2 FQGNSA. V was clipped by 3 bases and J by 5 bases, with 10 bases between them. The CDR3 is 13 residues long. The CDR3 here is CASSFRQLETQYF. The CDR3 DNA reads as TGTGCCAGCAGCTTTCGACAGTTGGAGACCCAGTACTTC. Full variable domain (rest looked up from reference TRBV7-2 and TRBJ2-5): GAGVSQSPSNKVTEKGKDVELRCDPISGHTALYWYRQSLGQGLEFLIYFQGNSAPDKSGLPSDRFSAERTGGSVSTLTIQRTQQEDSAVYLCASSFRQLETQYFGPGTRLLVL.

The rearrangement uses TRBV7-8 and TRBJ1-5, with D possibly TRBD1 on 5 matching bases. The CDR3 runs to 18 residues. Trimming pared 2 bases from V and 0 bases from J, leaving 17 bases between. Germline V gives CDR1 SGHVS, CDR2 FQNEAQ. The CDR3, as DNA: TGTGCCAGCAGCTTAAGTCCAGGGAGGGTCTATAGCAATCAGCCCCAGCATTTT. Encoded protein: CASSLSPGRVYSNQPQHF.

The V call is TRBV2, the J call TRBJ1-5, with D possibly TRBD1 on 6 matching bases. The germline V gene has CDR1 SNHLY and CDR2 FYNNEI. The V gene lost 1 base and the J gene lost 12 bases, with 13 bases spanning the gap. The CDR3 covers 13 residues. CDR3 coding DNA: TGTGCCAGCAGTGAAGATAAGTCACAGGGCCAGCATTTT. It yields the protein CASSEDKSQGQHF.

For this clone: The same CDR3 is also encoded by other DNA sequences in this sample. The chain has TRBV18 and TRBJ1-4, with 8 positions matching TRBD1. Trimming cost V 5 bases and J 5 bases; bases outside gene matches: 4. The length of the CDR3 is 14 residues. Germline V CDR1 and CDR2: KGHSH, LQKENI. The CDR3 region has the DNA TGTGCCAGCTCAAGGGACAGGCTCAATGAAAAACTGTTTTTT. Its protein product is CASSRDRLNEKLFF.

The chain links TRBV27 to TRBJ1-5; D remains unclear. The germline gives CDR1 MNHEY, CDR2 SMNVEV (reference sequence). The V gene lost 3 bases and the J gene lost 4 bases, with 7 bases spanning the gap. This CDR3 has 13 amino acids. The CDR3 spells CASSLAPNQPQHF. In DNA form, the CDR3 reads TGTGCCAGCAGTTTGGCACCAAATCAGCCCCAGCATTTT.

The V call is TRBV5-4, the J call TRBJ1-6, with D possibly matching TRBD1 (6 bases). Trimming stripped 5 bases from V and 10 bases from J, with 13 bases between. The germline V gene has CDR1 SGHNT and CDR2 YYREEE (reference sequence). The CDR3 covers 13 residues. The CDR3 sequence is CASSLNRDSPLHF. The CDR3 DNA follows: TGTGCCAGCAGTCTAAACAGGGACTCACCCCTCCACTTT.

The V and J genes are TRBV11-2 and TRBJ2-7, with TRBD1 matching over 10 bases. The V segment lost 5 bases and the J segment 3 bases; nucleotides outside the gene matches: 7. Germline V lookup: CDR1 SGHAT, CDR2 FQNNGV. CDR3 length: 15 amino acids. The DNA of the CDR3 is TGTGCCAGCAGCGAAACCGGGACAGGGGTCTACGAGCAGTACTTC. Its protein is CASSETGTGVYEQYF.

V gene TRBV12-3 or TRBV12-4 combines with J gene TRBJ1-2, with 7 bases aligning to TRBD1. V lost 6 bases to trimming and J lost 2 bases; unmatched junction nucleotides: 0. The CDR3 sequence is 12 residues long. The CDR3 spells CASRQGNYGYTF. CDR3 coding DNA: TGTGCCAGCAGACAGGGGAACTATGGCTACACCTTC.

The chain carries TRBV19 and TRBJ1-2; weak D call: TRBD1 (6 bases). The CDR3 runs 15 residues. Per the germline V gene, CDR1 is LNHDA and CDR2 is SQIVND (reference sequence). V lost 1 base to trimming and J lost 3 bases, with 12 bases between them. CDR3: CASSIVRDNHYGYTF. Here the CDR3 DNA reads TGTGCCAGTAGTATAGTCCGGGACAACCACTATGGCTACACCTTC.

The rearrangement joins TRBV30 to TRBJ2-2, with D perhaps matching TRBD2 (5 bases). The germline gives CDR1 GTSNPN, CDR2 SVGIG (reference sequence). This CDR3 is built from 12 residues. V was cut by 4 bases and J by 9 bases, with 12 bases left in between. The CDR3 bases are TGTGCCTGGACCGGGAATGGCAGGGAGCTGTTTTTT. This codes for CAWTGNGRELFF. The whole variable domain, remainder taken from reference TRBV30 and TRBJ2-2, is SQTIHQWPATLVQPVGSPLSLECTVEGTSNPNLYWYRQAAGRGLQLLFYSVGIGQISSEVPQNLSASRPQDRQFILSSKKLLLSDSGFYLCAWTGNGRELFFGEGSRLTVL.

V is TRBV30 and J is TRBJ2-1; no clear D gene. V lost 1 base and J lost 12, with 7 bases in between. Germline V gene lookup returns CDR1 GTSNPN and CDR2 SVGIG (reference sequence). The CDR3 is 10 amino acids. As DNA, the CDR3 is TGTGCCTGGAGTGAGAGTTCGCAGTTCTTC. Protein product: CAWSESSQFF.

Note on this clone: This sample also contains other DNA sequences that code for the same CDR3. The chain combines TRBV27 with TRBJ1-2; D not resolved. The germline V and J ends were trimmed by 0 bases and 2 bases, with 7 bases remaining between them. From germline, CDR1 is MNHEY and CDR2 SMNVEV (reference sequence). CDR3 size: 14 residues. In DNA, the CDR3 is TGTGCCAGCAGTTTATCTTCGGGGAACTATGGCTACACCTTC. Protein product: CASSLSSGNYGYTF.

The J gene is TRBJ2-1, the V gene TRBV5-4, with D possibly TRBD2 on 7 matching bases. Trimming left V 5 bases short and J 4 bases short, with 19 bases between. CDR3 length: 16 amino acids. Per the germline V gene, CDR1 is SGHNT and CDR2 is YYREEE (reference sequence). In DNA form, the CDR3 reads TGTGCCAGCAGTTCAGGAGGGGGGGGACAATACAATGAGCAGTTCTTC. This translates into CASSSGGGGQYNEQFF.

In DNA form, the CDR3 reads TGTGCCAGCAGCCTAGCGGGGGAAGTATACAATGAGCAGTTCTTC. It translates to CASSLAGEVYNEQFF. The rearrangement joins TRBV7-3 to TRBJ2-1; 10 bases match TRBD2. This CDR3 comprises 15 residues. The germline V gene encodes CDR1 SGHTA and CDR2 FQGTGA. V shed 5 bases, J shed 4 bases, and the junction held 5 bases outside the gene matches. Supplemented by reference TRBV7-3 and TRBJ2-1, the full variable domain reads GAGVSQTPSNKVTEKGKYVELRCDPISGHTALYWYRQSLGQGPEFLIYFQGTGAADDSGLPNDRFFAVRPEGSVSTLKIQRTERGDSAVYLCASSLAGEVYNEQFFGPGTRLTVL.

The genes are TRBV25-1 and TRBJ2-5, with TRBD2 as a possible D gene (6 bases). The V end was cut by 5 bases, the J end by 4 bases, with 14 bases between. Germline-derived CDR1 and CDR2 are MGHDK and SYGVNS. The CDR3 sequence is 14 residues long. CDR3: CASSHNGGGETQYF. The CDR3 coding sequence is TGTGCCAGCAGTCACAACGGGGGAGGAGAGACCCAGTACTTC.

This sequence joins TRBV18 and TRBJ2-1; 8 nucleotides agree with TRBD1. V was clipped by 5 bases and J by 4 bases; unmatched bases: 7. The CDR3 length is 15 residues. The V gene's germline CDR1 is KGHSH and CDR2 LQKENI. The CDR3 region has the DNA TGTGCCAGCTCAATCGGGACAGGAGTGTACAATGAGCAGTTCTTC. It is translated as CASSIGTGVYNEQFF.

V gene TRBV7-8 combines with J gene TRBJ2-5; D may be TRBD1 (6 bases). Trimming stripped 2 bases from V and 4 bases from J, with 11 bases between. The germline V gene encodes CDR1 SGHVS and CDR2 FQNEAQ. The CDR3 has 14 residues. The CDR3 DNA sequence: TGTGCCAGCAGCTTATACGAGGGGGTAGAGACCCAGTACTTC. It encodes CASSLYEGVETQYF.

This clone was detected only once. This chain connects TRBV19 to TRBJ2-6, with D unresolved. The CDR3 has 13 amino acids. From germline, CDR1 is LNHDA and CDR2 SQIVND (reference sequence). Between the trimmed V and J ends, which lost 6 bases and 2 bases, there was a span of 5 bases. CDR3 in DNA: TGTGCCAGTAGAGTAGCTGGGGCCAACGTCCTGACTTTC. This codes for CASRVAGANVLTF.

The V and J genes are TRBV14 and TRBJ1-3, with D perhaps TRBD1 (6 bases). The CDR3 length is 16 residues. Germline V gene sequence: CDR1 SGHDN, CDR2 FVKESK. Trimming left V 2 bases short and J 0 bases short, with 11 bases between. DNA for the CDR3: TGTGCCAGCAGCCAAACTGGACAGCTCTCTGGAAACACCATATATTTT. Translating it yields CASSQTGQLSGNTIYF.

V usage is TRBV12-5 and J usage is TRBJ1-6, with TRBD1 matching 7 bases. This CDR3 has 12 residues. Unmatched junction bases numbered 9, after V lost 6 bases and J lost 16 bases. CDR1 is LGHNT and CDR2 is FRNRAP in the germline V gene. CDR3 nucleotides: TGTGCTAGTGGCCGAATCCGGGACAGTCTCCACTTT. It encodes CASGRIRDSLHF.

The rearrangement links TRBV7-2 to TRBJ1-1; D uncertain. CDR1 and CDR2 (germline): SGHTA, FQGNSA. This CDR3 comprises 14 residues. V was cut by 1 base and J by 1 base, with 7 bases left in between. The CDR3 DNA sequence: TGTGCCAGCAGCTTAGAGCGTACGAACACTGAAGCTTTCTTT. Protein sequence: CASSLERTNTEAFF.

This chain joins TRBV29-1 and TRBJ2-3, with 13 bases matching TRBD2. Germline V gene lookup returns CDR1 SQVTM and CDR2 ANQGSEA. CDR3 length equals 17 residues. Trimming cost V 0 bases and J 3 bases; bases outside gene matches: 6. The CDR3 here is CSVEDSRLAGGTDTQYF. CDR3 coding DNA: TGCAGCGTTGAAGATTCGAGACTAGCGGGGGGAACAGATACGCAGTATTTT.

The chain has TRBV6-5 and TRBJ1-2; maybe TRBD1 (5 bases). CDR3 length equals 13 residues. Trimming took 0 bases from V and 7 from J, leaving 9 bases between them. Germline V gene data show CDR1 as MNHEY and CDR2 as SVGAGI. The CDR3 loop is CASSYSSTAGYTF. DNA of the CDR3: TGTGCCAGCAGTTACTCTTCGACAGCTGGCTACACCTTC.

This clone has only one observation. The chain uses TRBV5-1 and TRBJ1-2; TRBD1 matches 9 bases. Germline V gene sequence: CDR1 SGHRS, CDR2 YFSETQ. Germline trimming cut 2 bases from V and 6 bases from J; bases unmatched to any gene: 5. The CDR3 is 14 residues long. In nucleotides, the CDR3 is TGCGCCAGCAGCTTACTGGACAGGGGAGATGGCTACACCTTC. Translated: CASSLLDRGDGYTF.

This chain uses TRBV18 with TRBJ1-2; 8 bases agree with TRBD1. The CDR3 is 13 amino acids. The V and J ends lost 3 bases and 8 bases, in that order; junction bases with no gene match: 5. In germline, CDR1 is KGHSH, CDR2 LQKENI. The CDR3: CASSPPTGVGYTF. As DNA, the CDR3 is TGTGCCAGCTCACCCCCGACAGGGGTCGGCTACACCTTC.

V usage is TRBV25-1 and J usage is TRBJ2-3, with D possibly TRBD2 on 7 matching bases. V lost 3 bases and J 3 bases, leaving 19 bases between the germline ends. Germline V lookup: CDR1 MGHDK, CDR2 SYGVNS. CDR3 length equals 17 residues. This CDR3 reads CASSDSTRRGGTDTQYF. The CDR3 DNA follows: TGTGCCAGCAGTGACTCCACACGGAGGGGGGGGACAGATACGCAGTATTTT.

The V call is TRBV12-3 or TRBV12-4, the J call TRBJ1-1; D uncertain. The CDR3 contains 11 residues. V was pared by 2 bases and J by 7 bases, with 5 bases between. CDR3 sequence (DNA): TGTGCCAGCAGTTTATTAGATGAAGCTTTCTTT. Translated: CASSLLDEAFF.

The chain has TRBV6-6 and TRBJ1-3; 10 nucleotides agree with TRBD1. Germline V gene sequence: CDR1 MNHNY, CDR2 SVGAGI (reference sequence). CDR3 length: 12 residues. The V and J ends lost 0 bases and 14 bases, in that order; junction bases with no gene match: 1. CDR3 sequence (DNA): TGTGCCAGCAGTTACTCGACAGGGGGCCTATATTTT. This sequence encodes CASSYSTGGLYF.

The chain employs TRBV4-1 and TRBJ1-1; D is unclear. Germline V gene sequence: CDR1 MGHRA, CDR2 YSYEKL. V was clipped by 1 base and J by 1 base, with 10 bases between them. This CDR3 is built from 15 residues. The CDR3 sequence: CASSQGYTENTEAFF. CDR3 in DNA: TGCGCCAGCAGCCAAGGGTACACCGAGAACACTGAAGCTTTCTTT.

This rearrangement joins TRBV19 to TRBJ2-1, with D tentatively TRBD2 (6 bases). This CDR3 region has 17 residues. With 5 bases removed from V and 5 bases from J, the gap between germline ends came to 22 bases. Germline V gives CDR1 LNHDA, CDR2 SQIVND (reference sequence). CDR3 loop: CASSPTGGVGNHNEQFF. CDR3 in DNA: TGTGCCAGTAGTCCCACTGGCGGGGTGGGGAACCACAATGAGCAGTTCTTC.

The J gene is TRBJ2-5, the V gene TRBV6-6; tentative D call: TRBD1 (6 bases). The CDR3 is made up of 13 amino acids. The germline CDR1 and CDR2 sequences are MNHNY and SVGAGI (reference sequence). Between the trimmed V and J ends, which lost 4 bases and 5 bases, there was a span of 11 bases. This CDR3 reads CASSWQGQETQYF. The CDR3 nucleotides read TGTGCCAGCAGTTGGCAGGGGCAGGAGACCCAGTACTTC.